This T cell receptor beta chain came from a study of blood T cell repertoires in COVID-19. At the level of the study: The analysed material was cDNA or gDNA that came from T cells, B-cell-depleted T cells, or PBMCs.

CDR1 MDHEN and CDR2 SYDVKM come from the germline V gene. The CDR3 extends over 15 amino acids. V lost 7 bases, J lost 1 base, and 16 bases lay in between. Per the authors' pipeline: Estimation of nucleated cell counts relied on the amplification of reference gene primers. Some clones are missing from TCRdb's copy, which holds only in-frame ones; the method was immunoSEQ multiplex PCR. The DNA gave D and trimming, while V, J and clone size come from that table. The table lists about 52,000 clones, over 75% of them singletons. This rearrangement joins TRBV28 to TRBJ1-1; TRBD1 might be the D (5 bases). Sequencing used peripheral blood. This clonotype was sampled from a woman aged 80 or older with COVID-19, enrolled during active disease. The CDR3 loop reads CASTFPGTQNTEAFF. CDR3 in DNA: TGTGCCAGCACCTTCCCCGGGACTCAGAACACTGAAGCTTTCTTT.